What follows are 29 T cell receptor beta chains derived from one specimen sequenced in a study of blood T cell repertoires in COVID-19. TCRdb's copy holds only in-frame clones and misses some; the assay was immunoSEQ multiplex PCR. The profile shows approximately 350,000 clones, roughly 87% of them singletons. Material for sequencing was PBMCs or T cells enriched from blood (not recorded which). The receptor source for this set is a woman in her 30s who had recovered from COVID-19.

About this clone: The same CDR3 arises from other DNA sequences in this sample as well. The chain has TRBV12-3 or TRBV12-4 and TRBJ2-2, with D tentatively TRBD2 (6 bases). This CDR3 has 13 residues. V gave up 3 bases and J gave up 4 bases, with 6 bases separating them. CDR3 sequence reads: CASSFGGTGELFF. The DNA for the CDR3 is TGTGCCAGCAGTTTCGGGGGCACCGGGGAGCTGTTTTTT.

In DNA, the CDR3 is TGCGCCAGCAGCCAAGGGATTCCGAACTCAGGGGTGGGAACTGAAGCTTTCTTT. It encodes CASSQGIPNSGVGTEAFF. The V call is TRBV4-1, the J call TRBJ1-1; TRBD1 is a possible D gene (6 bases). Germline V CDR1 and CDR2: MGHRA, YSYEKL. Trimming cost V 1 base and J 5 bases, with 23 bases left between them. The CDR3 runs 18 residues.

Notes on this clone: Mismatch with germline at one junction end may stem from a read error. CDR3 sequence reads: CASSGRDSPQYFF. The CDR3 DNA reads as TGTGCCAGCAGCGGGCGGGACAGCCCTCAGTATTTTTTC. This chain joins TRBV2 and TRBJ1-5; 7 bases are a match to TRBD1. CDR1 is SNHLY and CDR2 is FYNNEI in the germline V gene. The CDR3 sequence is 13 residues long.

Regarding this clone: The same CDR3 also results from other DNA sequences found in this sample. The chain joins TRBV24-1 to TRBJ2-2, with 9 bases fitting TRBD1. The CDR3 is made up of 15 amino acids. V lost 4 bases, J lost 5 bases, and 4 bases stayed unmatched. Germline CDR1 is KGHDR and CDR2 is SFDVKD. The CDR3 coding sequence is TGTGCCACCAGTGACCCGGGACAGGGAACCGGGGAGCTGTTTTTT. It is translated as CATSDPGQGTGELFF.

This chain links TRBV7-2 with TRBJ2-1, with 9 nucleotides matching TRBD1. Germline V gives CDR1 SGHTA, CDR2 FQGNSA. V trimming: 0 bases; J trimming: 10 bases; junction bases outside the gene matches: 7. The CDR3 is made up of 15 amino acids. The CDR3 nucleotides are TGTGCCAGCAGCTTAGCGACGGGACAGGGAGGGGAGCAGTTCTTC. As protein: CASSLATGQGGEQFF.

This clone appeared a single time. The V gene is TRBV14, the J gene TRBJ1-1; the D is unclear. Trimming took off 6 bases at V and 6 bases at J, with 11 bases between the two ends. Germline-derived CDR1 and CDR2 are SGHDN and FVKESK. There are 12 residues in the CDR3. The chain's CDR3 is CASRGGNAEAFF. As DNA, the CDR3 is TGTGCCAGCAGGGGAGGAAACGCTGAAGCTTTCTTT. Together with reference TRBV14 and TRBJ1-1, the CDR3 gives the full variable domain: EAGVTQFPSHSVIEKGQTVTLRCDPISGHDNLYWYRRVMGKEIKFLLHFVKESKQDESGMPNNRFLAERTGGTYSTLKVQPAELEDSGVYFCASRGGNAEAFFGQGTRLTVV.

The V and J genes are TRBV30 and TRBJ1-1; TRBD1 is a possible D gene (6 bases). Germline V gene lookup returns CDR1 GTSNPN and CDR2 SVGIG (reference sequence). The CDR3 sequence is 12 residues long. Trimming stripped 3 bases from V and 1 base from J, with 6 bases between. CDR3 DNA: TGTGCCTGGAGACAGGGGAACACTGAAGCTTTCTTT. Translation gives CAWRQGNTEAFF.

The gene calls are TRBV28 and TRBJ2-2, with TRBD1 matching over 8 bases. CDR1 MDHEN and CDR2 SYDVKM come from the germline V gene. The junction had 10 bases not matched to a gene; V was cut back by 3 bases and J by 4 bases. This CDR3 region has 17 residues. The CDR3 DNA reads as TGTGCCAGCAGTTTCTGGTTCGGACAGGGCGGCACCGGGGAGCTGTTTTTT. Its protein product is CASSFWFGQGGTGELFF.

CDR3: CASSSGVDTEAFF. CDR3 DNA sequence: TGTGCCAGCAGCTCAGGGGTCGACACTGAAGCTTTCTTT. The rearrangement links TRBV9 to TRBJ1-1; TRBD1 might be the D (6 bases). The CDR3 is made up of 13 amino acids. V was cut by 4 bases and J by 3 bases, with 10 bases left in between. Germline V gives CDR1 SGDLS, CDR2 YYNGEE.

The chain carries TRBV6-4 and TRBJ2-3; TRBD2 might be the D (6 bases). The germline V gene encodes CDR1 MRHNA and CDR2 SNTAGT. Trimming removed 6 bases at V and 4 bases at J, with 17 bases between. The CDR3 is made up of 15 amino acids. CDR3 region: CASRAGTQGSDTQYF. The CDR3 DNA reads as TGTGCCAGCAGAGCCGGGACTCAGGGCTCAGATACGCAGTATTTT.

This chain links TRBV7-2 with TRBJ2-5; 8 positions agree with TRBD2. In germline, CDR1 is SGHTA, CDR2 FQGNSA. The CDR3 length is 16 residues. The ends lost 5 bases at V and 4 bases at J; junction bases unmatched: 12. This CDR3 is CASSPSSGGASETQYF. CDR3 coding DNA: TGTGCCAGCAGCCCTAGTTCGGGGGGGGCCTCAGAGACCCAGTACTTC.

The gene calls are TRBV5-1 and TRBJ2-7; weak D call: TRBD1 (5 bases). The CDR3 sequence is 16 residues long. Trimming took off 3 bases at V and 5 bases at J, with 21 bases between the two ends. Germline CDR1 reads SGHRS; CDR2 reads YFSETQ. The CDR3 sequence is CASSSKRGAFSHEQYF. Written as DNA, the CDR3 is TGCGCCAGCAGCTCTAAAAGGGGTGCTTTTTCCCACGAGCAGTACTTC.

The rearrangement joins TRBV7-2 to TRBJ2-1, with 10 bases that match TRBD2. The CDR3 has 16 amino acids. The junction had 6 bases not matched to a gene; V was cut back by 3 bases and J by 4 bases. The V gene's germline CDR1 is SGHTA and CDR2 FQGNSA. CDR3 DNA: TGTGCCAGCAGCTTCCAAGCGGGAGGGCTATACAATGAGCAGTTCTTC. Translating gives CASSFQAGGLYNEQFF.

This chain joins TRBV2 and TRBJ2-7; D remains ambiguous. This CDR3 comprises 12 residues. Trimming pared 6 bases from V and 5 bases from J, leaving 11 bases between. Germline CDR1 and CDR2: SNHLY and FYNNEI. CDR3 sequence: CASRARRDEQYF. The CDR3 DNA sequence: TGTGCCAGCAGGGCCCGGAGAGACGAGCAGTACTTC.

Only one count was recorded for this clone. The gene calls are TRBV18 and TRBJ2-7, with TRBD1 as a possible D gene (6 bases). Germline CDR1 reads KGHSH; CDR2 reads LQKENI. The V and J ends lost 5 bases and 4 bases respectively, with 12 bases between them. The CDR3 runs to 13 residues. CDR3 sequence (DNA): TGTGCCAGCTCATTGCAGGGGATTTACGAGCAGTACTTC. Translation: CASSLQGIYEQYF.

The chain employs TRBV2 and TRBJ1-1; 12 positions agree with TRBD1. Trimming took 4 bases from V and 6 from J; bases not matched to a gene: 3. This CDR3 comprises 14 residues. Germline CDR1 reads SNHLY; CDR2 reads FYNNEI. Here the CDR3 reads CASSGDRGPAEAFF. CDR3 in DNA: TGTGCCAGCAGTGGGGACAGGGGGCCCGCTGAAGCTTTCTTT. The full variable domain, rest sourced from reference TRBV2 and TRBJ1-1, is EPEVTQTPSHQVTQMGQEVILRCVPISNHLYFYWYRQILGQKVEFLVSFYNNEISEKSEIFDDQFSVERPDGSNFTLKIRSTKLEDSAMYFCASSGDRGPAEAFFGQGTRLTVV.

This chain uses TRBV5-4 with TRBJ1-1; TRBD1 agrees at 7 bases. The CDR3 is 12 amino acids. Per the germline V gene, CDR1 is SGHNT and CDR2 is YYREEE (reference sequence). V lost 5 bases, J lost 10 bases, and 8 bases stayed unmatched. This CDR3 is CASSPDRVGAFF. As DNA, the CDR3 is TGTGCCAGCAGTCCAGACAGGGTGGGAGCTTTCTTT.

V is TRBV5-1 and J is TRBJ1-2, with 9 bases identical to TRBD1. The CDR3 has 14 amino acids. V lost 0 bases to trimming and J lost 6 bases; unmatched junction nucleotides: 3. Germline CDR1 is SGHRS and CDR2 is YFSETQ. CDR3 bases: TGCGCCAGCAGCTTGGACGGGACAGGGAATGGCTACACCTTC. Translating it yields CASSLDGTGNGYTF.

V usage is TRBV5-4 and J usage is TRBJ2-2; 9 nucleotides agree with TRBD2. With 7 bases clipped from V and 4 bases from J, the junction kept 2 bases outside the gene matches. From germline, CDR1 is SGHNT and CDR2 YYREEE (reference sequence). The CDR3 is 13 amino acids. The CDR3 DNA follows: TGTGCCAGCCAAGCGGGGGGCACCGGGGAGCTGTTTTTT. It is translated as CASQAGGTGELFF.

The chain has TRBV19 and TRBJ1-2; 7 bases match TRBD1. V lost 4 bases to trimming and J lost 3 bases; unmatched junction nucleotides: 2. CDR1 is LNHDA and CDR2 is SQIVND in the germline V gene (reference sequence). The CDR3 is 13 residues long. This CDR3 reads CASSTGTDYGYTF. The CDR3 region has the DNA TGTGCCAGTAGTACCGGGACAGACTATGGCTACACCTTC.

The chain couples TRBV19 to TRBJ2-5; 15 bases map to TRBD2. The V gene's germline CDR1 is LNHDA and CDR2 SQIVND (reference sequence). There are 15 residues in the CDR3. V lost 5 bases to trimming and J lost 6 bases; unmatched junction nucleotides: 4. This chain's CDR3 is CASSAGTSGRQTQYF. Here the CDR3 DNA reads TGTGCCAGTAGTGCGGGGACTAGCGGGAGGCAGACCCAGTACTTC.

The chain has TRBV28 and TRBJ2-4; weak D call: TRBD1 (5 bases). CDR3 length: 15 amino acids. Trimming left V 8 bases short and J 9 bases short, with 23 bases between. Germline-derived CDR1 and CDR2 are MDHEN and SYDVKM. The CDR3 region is CASSTGRGGYSIQYF. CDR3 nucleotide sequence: TGTGCCAGCTCCACAGGACGAGGCGGATATAGCATTCAGTACTTC.

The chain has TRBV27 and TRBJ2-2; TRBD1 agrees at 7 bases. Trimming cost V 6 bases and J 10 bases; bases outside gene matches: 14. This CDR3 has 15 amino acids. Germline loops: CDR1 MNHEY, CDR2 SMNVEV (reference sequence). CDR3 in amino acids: CASSLGLGTASELFF. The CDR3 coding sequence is TGTGCCAGCAGCCTAGGGTTAGGGACAGCCTCGGAGCTGTTTTTT.

CDR3 nucleotides: TGCGCCAGCAGCCAAGCGGATAGCGGGTTCTACAATGAGCAGTTCTTC. It specifies CASSQADSGFYNEQFF. The rearrangement uses TRBV4-1 and TRBJ2-1, with TRBD2 identical over 7 bases. With V trimmed by 1 base and J by 3 bases, 6 bases remained unmatched. CDR1 is MGHRA and CDR2 is YSYEKL in the germline V gene. The CDR3 contains 16 residues.

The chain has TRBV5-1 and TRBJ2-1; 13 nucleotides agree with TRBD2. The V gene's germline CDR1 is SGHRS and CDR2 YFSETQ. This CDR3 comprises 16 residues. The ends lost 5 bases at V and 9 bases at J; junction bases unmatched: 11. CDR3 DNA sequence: TGCGCCAGCAGGCACAGGACTAGCGGGAGCTTTTTTGAGCAGTTCTTC. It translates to CASRHRTSGSFFEQFF.

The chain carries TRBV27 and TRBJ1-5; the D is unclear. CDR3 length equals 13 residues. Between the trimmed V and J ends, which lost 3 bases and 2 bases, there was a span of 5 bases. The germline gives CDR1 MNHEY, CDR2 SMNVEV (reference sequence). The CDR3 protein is CASSFPGNQPQHF. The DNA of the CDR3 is TGTGCCAGCAGTTTTCCGGGCAATCAGCCCCAGCATTTT.

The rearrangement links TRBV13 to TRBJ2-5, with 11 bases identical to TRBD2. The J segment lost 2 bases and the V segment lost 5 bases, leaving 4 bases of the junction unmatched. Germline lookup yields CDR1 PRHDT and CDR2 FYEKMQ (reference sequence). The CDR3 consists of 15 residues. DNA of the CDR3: TGTGCCAGCAGCACCGGGACTAGCGGACAAGAGACCCAGTACTTC. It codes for CASSTGTSGQETQYF.

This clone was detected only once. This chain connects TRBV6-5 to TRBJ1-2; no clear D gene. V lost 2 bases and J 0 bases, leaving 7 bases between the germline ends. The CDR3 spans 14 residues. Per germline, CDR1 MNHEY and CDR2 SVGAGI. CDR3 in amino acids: CASSYGRPNYGYTF. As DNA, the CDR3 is TGTGCCAGCAGTTACGGGCGACCTAACTATGGCTACACCTTC.

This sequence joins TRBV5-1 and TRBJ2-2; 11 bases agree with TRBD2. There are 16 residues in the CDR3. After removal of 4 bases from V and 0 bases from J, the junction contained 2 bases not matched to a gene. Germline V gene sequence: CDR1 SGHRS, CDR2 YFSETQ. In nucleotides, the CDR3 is TGCGCCAGCAGCCCGGGACTAGCGGCGAACACCGGGGAGCTGTTTTTT. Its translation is CASSPGLAANTGELFF.